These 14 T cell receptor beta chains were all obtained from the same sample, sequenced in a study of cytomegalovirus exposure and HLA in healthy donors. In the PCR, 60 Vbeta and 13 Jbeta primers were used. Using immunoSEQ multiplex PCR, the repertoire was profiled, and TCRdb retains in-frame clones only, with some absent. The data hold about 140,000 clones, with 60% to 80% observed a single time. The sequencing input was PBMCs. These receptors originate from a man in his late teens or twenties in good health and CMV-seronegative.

The CDR3 loop reads CSGLGLFTDTQYF. The CDR3 DNA reads as TGCAGCGGATTGGGACTTTTCACAGATACGCAGTATTTT. The genes are TRBV29-1 and TRBJ2-3; D perhaps matches TRBD2 (6 bases). Trimming stripped 7 bases from V and 2 bases from J, with 13 bases between. The germline gives CDR1 SQVTM, CDR2 ANQGSEA. The CDR3 runs 13 residues.

The CDR3 region is CASSLPLAEEPGGELFF. The CDR3 coding sequence is TGTGCCAGCAGCTTGCCCCTAGCGGAAGAACCAGGCGGGGAGCTGTTTTTT. This chain links TRBV7-2 with TRBJ2-2; 7 bases agree with TRBD2. In germline, CDR1 is SGHTA, CDR2 FQGNSA. Unmatched junction bases numbered 14, after V lost 3 bases and J lost 7 bases. The CDR3 spans 17 residues.

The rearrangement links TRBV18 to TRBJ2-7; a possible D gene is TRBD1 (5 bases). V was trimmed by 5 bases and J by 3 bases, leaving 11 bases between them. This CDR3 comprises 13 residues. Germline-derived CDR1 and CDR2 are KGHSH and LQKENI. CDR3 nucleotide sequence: TGTGCCAGCTCATCCCTGGGGCTCTACGAGCAGTACTTC. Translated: CASSSLGLYEQYF.

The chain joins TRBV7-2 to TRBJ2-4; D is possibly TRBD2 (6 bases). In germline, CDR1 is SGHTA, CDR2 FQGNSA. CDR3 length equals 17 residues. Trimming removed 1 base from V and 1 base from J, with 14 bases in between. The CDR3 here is CASSLEIFAGAKNIQYF. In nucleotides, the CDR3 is TGTGCCAGCAGCTTAGAAATTTTTGCGGGGGCCAAAAACATTCAGTACTTC.

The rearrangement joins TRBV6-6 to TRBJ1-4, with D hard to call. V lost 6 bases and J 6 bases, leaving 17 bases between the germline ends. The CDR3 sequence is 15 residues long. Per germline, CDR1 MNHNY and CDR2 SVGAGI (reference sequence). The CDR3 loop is CASRKGIGVYEKLFF. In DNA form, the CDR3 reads TGTGCCAGCAGAAAAGGAATCGGGGTGTATGAAAAACTGTTTTTT.

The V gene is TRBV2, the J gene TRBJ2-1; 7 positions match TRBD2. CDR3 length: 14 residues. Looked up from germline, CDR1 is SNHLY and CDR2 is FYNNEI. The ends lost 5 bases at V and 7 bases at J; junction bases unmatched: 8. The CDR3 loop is CASSLRGRVNEQFF. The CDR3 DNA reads TGTGCCAGCAGTCTCCGGGGGAGGGTAAATGAGCAGTTCTTC.

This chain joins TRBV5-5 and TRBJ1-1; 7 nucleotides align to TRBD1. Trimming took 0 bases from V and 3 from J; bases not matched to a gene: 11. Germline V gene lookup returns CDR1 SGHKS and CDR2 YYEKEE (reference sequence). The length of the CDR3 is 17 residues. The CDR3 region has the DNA TGTGCCAGCAGCTTGGAGGGGGCAGGGAGGTTTTACACTGAAGCTTTCTTT. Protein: CASSLEGAGRFYTEAFF.

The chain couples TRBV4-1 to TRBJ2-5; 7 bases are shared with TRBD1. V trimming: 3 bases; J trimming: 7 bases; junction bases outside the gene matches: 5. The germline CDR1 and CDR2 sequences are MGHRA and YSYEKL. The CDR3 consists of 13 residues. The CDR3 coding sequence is TGCGCCAGCAGCCAGACAGGGCTGGGGACCCAGTACTTC. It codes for CASSQTGLGTQYF.

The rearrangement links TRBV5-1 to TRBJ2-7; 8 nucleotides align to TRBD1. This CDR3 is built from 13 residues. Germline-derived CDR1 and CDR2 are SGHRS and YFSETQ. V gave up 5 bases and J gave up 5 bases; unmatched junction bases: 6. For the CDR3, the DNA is TGCGCCAGCAGTTGGACAGGGCCTAACGAGCAGTACTTC. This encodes CASSWTGPNEQYF. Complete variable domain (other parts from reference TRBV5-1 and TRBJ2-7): KAGVTQTPRYLIKTRGQQVTLSCSPISGHRSVSWYQQTPGQGLQFLFEYFSETQRNKGNFPGRFSGRQFSNSRSEMNVSTLELGDSALYLCASSWTGPNEQYFGPGTRLTVT.

The CDR3 spells CASSGGGGAEAFF. Written as DNA, the CDR3 is TGTGCCAGCAGCGGAGGGGGGGGCGCGGAAGCTTTCTTT. The V and J genes are TRBV5-5 and TRBJ1-1; tentatively, D is TRBD1 (6 bases). CDR1 is SGHKS and CDR2 is YYEKEE in the germline V gene (reference sequence). This CDR3 is 13 amino acids long. Trimming pared 4 bases from V and 8 bases from J, leaving 15 bases between.

CDR3: CASSELEGLTF. CDR3 in DNA: TGTGCCAGCAGTGAATTAGAGGGCCTGACTTTC. V gene TRBV2 combines with J gene TRBJ2-6, with a tentative D call TRBD2 (5 bases). The ends were cut back, 2 bases at V and 15 bases at J, with 8 bases in the middle. This CDR3 is 11 amino acids long. Germline CDR1 and CDR2: SNHLY and FYNNEI.

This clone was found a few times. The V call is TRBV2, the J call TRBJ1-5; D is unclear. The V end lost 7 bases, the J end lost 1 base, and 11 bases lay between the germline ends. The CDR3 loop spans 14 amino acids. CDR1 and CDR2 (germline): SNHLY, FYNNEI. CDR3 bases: TGTGCCAGCAACCCTAGAGACAGCAATCAGCCCCAGCATTTT. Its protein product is CASNPRDSNQPQHF.

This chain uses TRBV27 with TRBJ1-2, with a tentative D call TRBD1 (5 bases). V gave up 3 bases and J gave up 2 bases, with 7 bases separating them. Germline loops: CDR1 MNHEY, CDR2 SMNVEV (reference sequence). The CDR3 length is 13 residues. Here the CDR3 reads CASSFRANYGYTF. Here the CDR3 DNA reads TGTGCCAGCAGTTTCAGGGCAAACTATGGCTACACCTTC.

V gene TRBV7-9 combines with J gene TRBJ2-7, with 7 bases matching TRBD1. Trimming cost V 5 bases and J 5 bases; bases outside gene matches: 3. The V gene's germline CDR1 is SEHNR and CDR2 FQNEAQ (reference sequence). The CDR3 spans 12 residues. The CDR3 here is CASSPQGDEQYF. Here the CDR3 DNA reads TGTGCCAGCAGCCCTCAGGGGGACGAGCAGTACTTC.